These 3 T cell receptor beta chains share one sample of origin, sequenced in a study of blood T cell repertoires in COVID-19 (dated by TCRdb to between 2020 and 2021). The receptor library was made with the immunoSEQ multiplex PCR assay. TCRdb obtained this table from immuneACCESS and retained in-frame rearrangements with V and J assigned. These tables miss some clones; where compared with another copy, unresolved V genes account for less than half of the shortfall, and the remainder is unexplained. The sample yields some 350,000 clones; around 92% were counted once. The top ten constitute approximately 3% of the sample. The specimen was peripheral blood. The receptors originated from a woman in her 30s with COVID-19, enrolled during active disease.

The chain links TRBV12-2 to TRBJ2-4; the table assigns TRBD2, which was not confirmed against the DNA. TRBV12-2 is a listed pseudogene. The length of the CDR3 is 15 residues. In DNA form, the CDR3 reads TGTGCAAGTCGCTTGGCGGGAGGGTCCAAAAACATTCAGTACTTC. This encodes CASRLAGGSKNIQYF.

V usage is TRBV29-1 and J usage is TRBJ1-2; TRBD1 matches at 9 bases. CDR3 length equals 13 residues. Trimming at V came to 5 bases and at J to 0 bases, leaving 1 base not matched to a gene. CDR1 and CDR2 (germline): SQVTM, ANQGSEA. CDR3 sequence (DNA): TGCAGCGTTCGGACAGGGGCTAACTATGGCTACACCTTC. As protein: CSVRTGANYGYTF.

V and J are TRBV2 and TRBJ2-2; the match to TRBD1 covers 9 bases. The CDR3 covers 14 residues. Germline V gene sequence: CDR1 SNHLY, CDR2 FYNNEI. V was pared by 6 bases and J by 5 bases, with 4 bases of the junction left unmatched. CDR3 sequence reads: CASRDGTGTGELFF. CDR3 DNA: TGTGCCAGCAGGGATGGGACAGGGACCGGGGAGCTGTTTTTT.